Each of the 11 T cell receptor beta chains below was sequenced from the same sample in a study of T cells after yellow fever vaccination. TCRdb fed the 5' RACE reads into MiXCR, producing one record per CDR3 protein. The table records about 32,000 distinct CDR3 sequences, more than 9% of them present only once. The specimen comprised PBMCs, either bulk or a sorted T-cell subset (CD4+, CD8+, memory, or dextramer-sorted; not recorded which), sampled around 15 days after the first yellow fever vaccination. The origin of the receptors is a man younger than 35 who received the YFV17D yellow fever vaccine.

V and J are TRBV5-4 and TRBJ2-3; D is undetermined. CDR1 and CDR2 from the germline V gene are SGHNT and YYREEE (reference sequence). This CDR3 contains 18 residues. Trimming pared 2 bases from V and 0 bases from J, leaving 19 bases between. The CDR3 sequence is CASSFDPGRRFSTDTQYF. The CDR3 nucleotides are TGTGCCAGCAGCTTTGATCCAGGCAGGCGATTTAGCACAGATACGCAGTATTTT.

The chain links TRBV6-2 or TRBV6-3 to TRBJ2-7; no firm D call. This CDR3 spans 12 amino acids. Germline CDR1 is MNHEY and CDR2 is SVGEGT. V lost 3 bases, J lost 2 bases, and 5 bases lay in between. In DNA form, the CDR3 reads TGTGCCAGCAGTTATCCGGCCTACGAGCAGTACTTC. Its protein is CASSYPAYEQYF.

Ten or more counts support this clonotype. The rearrangement links TRBV4-3 to TRBJ2-7; D unresolved. The germline V gene has CDR1 LGHNA and CDR2 YSLEER. The V end lost 0 bases, the J end lost 6 bases, and 9 bases lay between the germline ends. This CDR3 region has 13 residues. The CDR3 sequence is CASSQETSTEQYV. The DNA of the CDR3 is TGCGCCAGCAGCCAAGAGACCTCCACCGAGCAGTACGTC.

V and J are TRBV3-1 and TRBJ2-2, with 9 bases lining up with TRBD2. CDR3 length: 15 residues. From germline, CDR1 is LGHDT and CDR2 YNNKEL (reference sequence). Trimming removed 10 bases from V and 6 bases from J; junction bases left unmatched: 12. CDR3 bases: TGTGCCACCTCCCCAAGCCAGCGGGGGGCCGGGGAGCTGTTTTTT. This sequence encodes CATSPSQRGAGELFF.

This clonotype was detected ten times or more. V usage is TRBV6-5 and J usage is TRBJ1-5; D gene uncertain. Trimming removed 2 bases from V and 2 bases from J, with 13 bases in between. Germline lookup yields CDR1 MNHEY and CDR2 SVGAGI. The CDR3 extends over 16 amino acids. The CDR3 nucleotides read TGTGCCAGCAGTTACCGTAAGGGTTGGGGCAATCAGCCCCAGCATTTT. Translation gives CASSYRKGWGNQPQHF.

This chain connects TRBV30 to TRBJ2-3; maybe TRBD1 (7 bases). Trimming shortened V by 1 base and J by 4 bases, and 15 bases separated the two germline ends. Germline assignment: CDR1 GTSNPN and CDR2 SVGIG (reference sequence). The CDR3 has 15 amino acids. The CDR3 reads CAWSGAGGFADTQYF. CDR3 in DNA: TGTGCCTGGAGTGGCGCAGGGGGGTTCGCAGATACGCAGTATTTT.

This clonotype was found many times. This chain links TRBV29-1 with TRBJ2-5; 9 bases line up with TRBD2. J lost 4 bases, V lost 3 bases, and 12 bases had no gene match. The CDR3 loop spans 16 amino acids. The germline V gene encodes CDR1 SQVTM and CDR2 ANQGSEA. The CDR3 sequence: CSVEWRAGGPGETQYF. In DNA, the CDR3 is TGCAGCGTTGAGTGGAGAGCGGGGGGACCCGGAGAGACCCAGTACTTC. Full variable domain (rest looked up from reference TRBV29-1 and TRBJ2-5): SAVISQKPSRDICQRGTSLTIQCQVDSQVTMMFWYRQQPGQSLTLIATANQGSEATYESGFVIDKFPISRPNLTFSTLTVSNMSPEDSSIYLCSVEWRAGGPGETQYFGPGTRLLVL.

This clonotype occurred many times. CDR3 amino acids: CASSQVRETGANVLTF. The CDR3 bases are TGCGCCAGCAGCCAAGTGAGGGAAACAGGGGCCAACGTCCTGACTTTC. This chain connects TRBV4-3 to TRBJ2-6, with D perhaps matching TRBD2 (5 bases). Looked up from germline, CDR1 is LGHNA and CDR2 is YSLEER. Deletions cut 1 base from V and 4 bases from J, with 11 bases between. There are 16 residues in the CDR3.

This clonotype was detected a few times. J is TRBJ1-2 and V is TRBV27; 9 nucleotides line up with TRBD1. V lost 5 bases and J lost 6; bases outside the gene matches: 7. The CDR3 length is 14 residues. The germline CDR1 and CDR2 sequences are MNHEY and SMNVEV (reference sequence). The CDR3 coding sequence is TGTGCCAGCAGTATAAACAGGGGGCGCAATGGCTACACCTTC. Translating it yields CASSINRGRNGYTF.

This clonotype was seen ten or more times. The J gene is TRBJ2-3, the V gene TRBV5-1; TRBD2 matches at 13 bases. CDR1 is SGHRS and CDR2 is YFSETQ in the germline V gene. V trimming: 4 bases; J trimming: 4 bases; junction bases outside the gene matches: 6. The CDR3 has 16 residues. CDR3 sequence: CASSILAGGLPDTQYF. The CDR3, as DNA: TGCGCCAGCAGCATACTAGCGGGGGGGTTGCCAGATACGCAGTATTTT. Combining the CDR3 with reference TRBV5-1 and TRBJ2-3 gives the whole variable domain KAGVTQTPRYLIKTRGQQVTLSCSPISGHRSVSWYQQTPGQGLQFLFEYFSETQRNKGNFPGRFSGRQFSNSRSEMNVSTLELGDSALYLCASSILAGGLPDTQYFGPGTRLTVL.

With respect to this clonotype: Just one base apart from a much larger clone, this may be a read error. V gene TRBV5-1 combines with J gene TRBJ2-5, with D uncertain. The CDR3 has 14 residues. Trimming took off 3 bases at V and 1 base at J, with 10 bases between the two ends. The germline CDR1 and CDR2 sequences are SGHRS and YFSETQ. As DNA, the CDR3 is TGCGCCAGCAGCTCACAGTGGGCCCAAGAGACCCAGTACTTC. This encodes CASSSQWAQETQYF.